This T cell receptor (beta chain) was captured by sequencing in a study of regulatory T cells in long-lasting Graves disease. Per the germline V gene, CDR1 is KGHSH and CDR2 is LQKENI. V gave up 1 base and J gave up 3 bases; unmatched junction bases: 8. This CDR3 comprises 17 residues. With respect to this clonotype: Its antigen remains unidentified.

The study, taken as a whole, reports: Compared with new cases, persistent Graves' patients showed reduced TCR diversity.

Specified time point: newly diagnosed GD, antithyroid drugs for less than 3 months. RNA extracted from PBMCs served as the sequencing template. HTBI primers from iRepertoire and Arm-PCR of CDR3 regions yielded the TCR beta libraries. TCRdb passed the multiplex PCR reads through MiXCR, listing each CDR3 protein once. The data contain about 420,000 distinct CDR3 sequences, roughly 15% of them seen just once; the ten biggest clones take up roughly 23%. This same sample was also part of a study on T cells in Graves' hyperthyroidism and ophthalmopathy.

The clonotype comes from a woman aged 18-29 years with Graves disease. This chain links TRBV18 with TRBJ2-7; 11 bases are shared with TRBD2. Here the sequenced sample was peripheral blood mononuclear cells (PBMCs), taken at new diagnosis, from a patient treated with antithyroid drugs. CDR3 DNA sequence: TGTGCCAGCTCACCACTTGGGACTAGCGGAGTCTACTACGAGCAGTACTTC. Its protein product is CASSPLGTSGVYYEQYF.